The source of this T cell receptor (beta chain) is a study of identical twins. Study-wide points: Excess sharing by twins proved weaker in beta out-of-frame sequences. Memory repertoires lacked the insertion deficit that abundant cord blood beta clonotypes showed. The models gave estimates that fell short of the out-of-frame TCR alpha sharing seen in monozygotic twins.

V was trimmed by 5 bases and J by 5 bases, leaving 10 bases between them. Germline assignment: CDR1 SGHTA and CDR2 FQGNSA. CDR3 length: 13 residues. Points on this clonotype: Antigen unknown.

Only healthy Caucasians were included as donors. TCRdb re-called the 5' RACE reads through MiXCR, storing one row per CDR3 protein. The sample yields under 300,000 distinct CDR3 sequences, over 11% seen once. Sequencing used memory (CD45RO+) T cells sorted from blood. The rearrangement links TRBV7-2 to TRBJ1-5; no firm D call. The receptor was derived from a young woman in good health. CDR3 nucleotides: TGTGCCAGCAGCGCGGAGATTTATCAGCCCCAGCATTTT. This codes for CASSAEIYQPQHF.